This is a list of T cell receptor beta chains from one sample in a study of cytomegalovirus exposure and HLA in healthy donors. Here immunoSEQ multiplex PCR was the method, and the copy in TCRdb shows in-frame clones only, minus some. The sample totals 45,000 to 70,000 clones. Sequences were obtained from PBMCs. These receptors all come from a woman in her fifties or sixties in good health and CMV-seropositive. The CDR3 runs from the conserved cysteine through the conserved F or W. D genes are given only for firm matches.

d_call j_call cdr3_length v_call cdr3_nt cdr3_aa
- TRBJ2-5 13 TRBV5-6 TGTGCCAGCGGCCAAGTGTACCAAGAGACCCAGTACTTC CASGQVYQETQYF
- TRBJ1-5 17 TRBV18 TGTGCCAGCTCACCACGGTTGACAGTTGATAGCAATCAGCCCCAGCATTTT CASSPRLTVDSNQPQHF
- TRBJ1-3 13 TRBV7-9 TGTGCCAGCAGCTTAGCGGAGTGGGACACCATATATTTT CASSLAEWDTIYF
- TRBJ1-1 13 TRBV7-2 TGTGCCAGCAGCTTAGGGCAGAACACTGAAGCTTTCTTT CASSLGQNTEAFF
TRBD2 TRBJ2-1 17 TRBV7-9 TGTGCCAGCAGCGACTATTACTCTAGCGGGAGGGCAGGTGAGCAGTTCTTC CASSDYYSSGRAGEQFF
TRBD2 TRBJ2-3 14 TRBV4-2 TGTGCCAGCAGCCAAGTGACTAGCGGAGATACGCAGTATTTT CASSQVTSGDTQYF
TRBD1 TRBJ2-7 15 TRBV5-1 TGCGCCAGCAAGTCCAGACAGGGGGATCCCTACGAGCAGTACTTC CASKSRQGDPYEQYF
- TRBJ2-7 14 TRBV5-5 TGTGCCAGCAGCCCAACAAGGACACGCTACGAGCAGTACTTC CASSPTRTRYEQYF
TRBD2 TRBJ2-5 19 TRBV15 TGTGCCACCAGCAGAGATCTACTAGCGGGAGGAGGGGCCCAAGAGACCCAGTACTTC CATSRDLLAGGGAQETQYF
- TRBJ1-5 14 TRBV18 TGTGCCAGCTCTCTGGGGGGGTACAATCAGCCCCAGCATTTT CASSLGGYNQPQHF
- TRBJ2-7 15 TRBV18 TGTGCCAGCTCATCCTCGACTAGAGGAAGATACGAGCAGTACTTC CASSSSTRGRYEQYF
TRBD1 TRBJ2-7 15 TRBV28 TGTGCCAGCAGTTTAGACAGGGAAAGCTCCTACGAGCAGTACTTC CASSLDRESSYEQYF
TRBD2 TRBJ2-7 18 TRBV11-2 TGTGCCAGCAGCCCTCCGGGACTAGCGGGAGGAAGCTCCTACGAGCAGTACTTC CASSPPGLAGGSSYEQYF
- TRBJ2-7 16 TRBV11-2 TGTGCCAGCAGCCACCTCCCGGGTCAGGGGTCCTACGAGCAGTACTTC CASSHLPGQGSYEQYF
TRBD1 TRBJ2-3 16 TRBV4-1 TGCGCCAGCAGCCACCCAGAGGGGGCGCAGGGAGATACGCAGTATTTT CASSHPEGAQGDTQYF
- TRBJ2-7 14 TRBV5-6 TGTGCCAGCAGCTTGAGGCCGGAGTCCTACGAGCAGTACTTC CASSLRPESYEQYF
- TRBJ1-5 15 TRBV4-1 TGCGCCAGCAGCCAAGTTCGGGGAGACAATCAGCCCCAGCATTTT CASSQVRGDNQPQHF
TRBD1 TRBJ2-2 14 TRBV28 TGTGCCAGCACGGGGACAGGTCGGGCCGGGGAGCTGTTTTTT CASTGTGRAGELFF
TRBD1 TRBJ1-1 16 TRBV13 TGTGCCAGCAGCTCCAGGGACAGGGTTCTTAACACTGAAGCTTTCTTT CASSSRDRVLNTEAFF
TRBD1 TRBJ2-1 13 TRBV11-3 TGTGCCAGCAGCCGGGACAGGGTGGGTGAGCAGTTCTTC CASSRDRVGEQFF
- TRBJ1-4 13 TRBV6-6 TGTGCCAGCAGTCTTGCAACTAATGAAAAACTGTTTTTT CASSLATNEKLFF
- TRBJ2-2 14 TRBV18 TGTGCCAGCTCACCTCCCGGGAACACCGGGGAGCTGTTTTTT CASSPPGNTGELFF
TRBD1 TRBJ1-1 17 TRBV7-3 TGTGCCAGCAGCTTAATTTCAGGGACAGAGGGTAACACTGAAGCTTTCTTT CASSLISGTEGNTEAFF
- TRBJ1-5 14 TRBV2 TGTGCCAGCAGTAGAGACAGGACCAATCAGCCCCAGCATTTT CASSRDRTNQPQHF
- TRBJ2-7 12 TRBV6-1 TGTGCCAGCGGGCGCCTAACCTACGAGCAGTACTTC CASGRLTYEQYF
TRBD2 TRBJ2-5 16 TRBV28 TGTGCCAGCAGTTTAGGGGCTAGCGGGAGTTTGGAGACCCAGTACTTC CASSLGASGSLETQYF
TRBD1 TRBJ2-7 17 TRBV19 TGTGCCAGTAGTATTCGGTCACCCGGGACAGGGTCCCACGAGCAGTACTTC CASSIRSPGTGSHEQYF
- TRBJ1-3 13 TRBV19 TGTGCCAGTACCCAGTTCCCTGGAAACACCATATATTTT CASTQFPGNTIYF
- TRBJ1-1 16 TRBV27 TGTGCCAGCAGTCCCGTCTGGGGAGGGGAGGACACTGAAGCTTTCTTT CASSPVWGGEDTEAFF
- TRBJ1-3 14 TRBV7-2 TGTGCCAGCAGCTTAGACACCTCTGGAAACACCATATATTTT CASSLDTSGNTIYF
- TRBJ2-1 12 TRBV5-4 TGTGCCAGCAGCTGGACCGGACAACAGCAGTTCTTC CASSWTGQQQFF
TRBD1 TRBJ1-1 16 TRBV6-5 TGTGCCAGCAGTTACTCGAAAGTCGGCAGGGGGAAAAGAGCTTTCTTT CASSYSKVGRGKRAFF
- TRBJ2-1 13 TRBV7-8 TGTGCCAGCAGCTTCCAGACCTACAATGAGCAGTTCTTC CASSFQTYNEQFF
- TRBJ2-7 15 TRBV2 TGTGCCAGCAGTGATGGGGAGGGGGGCCGCTACGAGCAGTACTTC CASSDGEGGRYEQYF
- TRBJ2-1 12 TRBV7-2 TGTGCCAGCAGATCTACGTTCAATGAGCAGTTCTTC CASRSTFNEQFF
TRBD2 TRBJ2-3 22 TRBV14 TGTGCCAGCAGCCAGAACCTTAGGACTAGCGGGAGGGTAGGGCCTAGCACAGATACGCAGTATTTT CASSQNLRTSGRVGPSTDTQYF
- TRBJ1-1 18 TRBV4-1 TGCGCCAGCAGCCAAGAAGGATGGCGGGCCCCCGGAGGATACACGGCTTTCTTT CASSQEGWRAPGGYTAFF
- TRBJ1-1 14 TRBV7-9 TGTGCCAGCAGCCGGGAGGTAAGCGGCACTGAAGCTTTCTTT CASSREVSGTEAFF
- TRBJ1-5 13 TRBV6-5 TGTGCCACCATGGGGGGGTACAATCAGCCCCAGCATTTT CATMGGYNQPQHF
- TRBJ2-7 16 TRBV6-1 TGTGCCAGCAGTGAAGCGAGGGCAGGGGTTTCCTACGAGCAGTACTTC CASSEARAGVSYEQYF
- TRBJ1-4 16 TRBV6-5 TGTGCCAGCAGTTACTCTCGACACCCAACTAATGAAAAACTGTTTTTT CASSYSRHPTNEKLFF
- TRBJ1-1 15 TRBV7-9 TGTGCCAGCAGCTTAAGTGGGGGGGCCGGCACTGAAGCTTTCTTT CASSLSGGAGTEAFF
- TRBJ2-3 12 TRBV10-3 TGTGCCATCAGTGGGACTTTAGATACGCAGTATTTT CAISGTLDTQYF
- TRBJ2-3 18 TRBV4-2 TGTGCCAGCAGCCAAGATCGCACAGGTAGGATCGGGACAGATACGCAGTATTTT CASSQDRTGRIGTDTQYF
- TRBJ1-3 16 TRBV6-1 TGTGCCAGCAGTGCTGGGAGCTTCAGCTCTGGAAACACCATATATTTT CASSAGSFSSGNTIYF
TRBD1 TRBJ1-2 16 TRBV18 TGTGCCAGCTCCCAAAGCCCGGACAGGGAAGACTATGGCTACACCTTC CASSQSPDREDYGYTF
- TRBJ1-1 14 TRBV6-5 TGTGCCAGCAGTTGGACGACAGCTAACACTGAAGCTTTCTTT CASSWTTANTEAFF
- TRBJ2-7 12 TRBV5-4 TGTGCCAGCAGCTTACCAGCCTACGAGCAGTACTTC CASSLPAYEQYF
- TRBJ1-4 12 TRBV7-9 TGTGCCAGCAGCTTCCTTCCTGAAAAACTGTTTTTT CASSFLPEKLFF